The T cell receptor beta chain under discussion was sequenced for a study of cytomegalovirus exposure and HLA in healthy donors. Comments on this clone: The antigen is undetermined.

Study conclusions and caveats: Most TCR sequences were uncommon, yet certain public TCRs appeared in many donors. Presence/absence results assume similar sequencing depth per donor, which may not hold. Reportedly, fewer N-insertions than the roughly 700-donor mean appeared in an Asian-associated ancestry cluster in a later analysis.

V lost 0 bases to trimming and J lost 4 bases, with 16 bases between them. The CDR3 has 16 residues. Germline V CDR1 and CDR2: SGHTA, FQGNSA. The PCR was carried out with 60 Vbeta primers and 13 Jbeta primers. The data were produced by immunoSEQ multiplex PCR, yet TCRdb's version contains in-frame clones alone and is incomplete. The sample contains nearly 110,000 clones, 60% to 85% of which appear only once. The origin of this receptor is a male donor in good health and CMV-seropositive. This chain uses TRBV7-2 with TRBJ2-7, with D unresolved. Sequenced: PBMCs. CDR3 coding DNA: TGTGCCAGCAGCTTAGCCGGCGGATCGATCGGGTACGAGCAGTACTTC. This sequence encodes CASSLAGGSIGYEQYF.